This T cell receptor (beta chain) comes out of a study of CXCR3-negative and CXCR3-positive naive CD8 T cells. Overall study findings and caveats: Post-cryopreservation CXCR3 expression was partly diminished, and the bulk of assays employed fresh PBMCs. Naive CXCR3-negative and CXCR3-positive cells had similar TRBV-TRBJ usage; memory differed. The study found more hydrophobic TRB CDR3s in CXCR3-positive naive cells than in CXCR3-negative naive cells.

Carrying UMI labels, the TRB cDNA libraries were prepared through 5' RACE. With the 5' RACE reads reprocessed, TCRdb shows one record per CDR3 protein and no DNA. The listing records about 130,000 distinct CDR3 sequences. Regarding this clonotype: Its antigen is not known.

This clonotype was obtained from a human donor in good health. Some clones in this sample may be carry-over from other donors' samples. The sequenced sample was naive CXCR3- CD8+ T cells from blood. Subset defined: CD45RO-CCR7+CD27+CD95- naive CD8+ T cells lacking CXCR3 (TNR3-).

The CDR3 reads CASSLLAGGYYNEQFF. The chain is built from TRBV28 and TRBJ2-1; TCRdb indicates TRBD2, and absent DNA this call remains unverified. The CDR3 sequence is 16 residues long. CDR1 and CDR2 from the germline V gene are MDHEN and SYDVKM.